This TCR beta chain was observed in a study of blood T cell repertoires in COVID-19. Study in general: The United States, Italy and Spain supplied acute and convalescent COVID-19 samples. Sources were T cells, B-cell-depleted T cells, or PBMCs; the material itself was cDNA or gDNA.

V lost 2 bases to trimming and J lost 6 bases, with 9 bases between them. Germline assignment: CDR1 SGHNT and CDR2 YYREEE (reference sequence). The CDR3 extends over 12 amino acids. As handled by the study authors: Estimation of nucleated cell counts was performed using reference gene primer amplification. TCRdb keeps only in-frame clones here, not all; method: immunoSEQ multiplex PCR. Clone size and the V and J calls come from that table; the DNA yielded D and trimming. The sample has 130,000 to 150,000 clones, around 80% seen once; the top ten hold approximately 3.4%. The sequenced sample was peripheral blood. This sequence was found in a man aged 65 to 85 who had recovered from COVID-19. The chain employs TRBV5-4 and TRBJ2-7; weak D call: TRBD2 (6 bases). The CDR3 here is CASSFQGGEQYF. In DNA, the CDR3 is TGTGCCAGCAGCTTCCAGGGAGGCGAGCAGTACTTC.